This TCR beta chain came from a study of T-cell memory formation after mild COVID-19. The wider study: The two donors had largely donor-specific TCR clusters.

Germline CDR1 and CDR2: MGHRA and YSYEKL. The CDR3 has 14 amino acids. V shed 6 bases and J shed 1 base, with 12 bases lying between them. Using constant-segment primers, 5'RACE produced TCR alpha and TCR beta cDNA libraries carrying sample barcodes and UMIs. TCRdb re-called the 5' RACE reads with MiXCR, one entry per CDR3 protein. Counted here are 200,000 to 250,000 distinct CDR3 sequences, 9.4% occurring once; the ten biggest clones make up 20% to 25%. The chain employs TRBV4-1 and TRBJ1-1; TRBD1 is a possible D gene (6 bases). This clonotype was obtained from a man aged 18 to 29 who had mild COVID-19 (a few samples of this study predate the infection). Cell type and time point are not known. The sample consisted of PBMCs or a T cell subset sorted from them (not recorded which). The CDR3 DNA is TGCGCCAGCAGAATACAGGGTACGAACACTGAAGCTTTCTTT. As protein: CASRIQGTNTEAFF.